The sequence of this T cell receptor beta chain was determined in a study of CXCR3-negative and CXCR3-positive naive CD8 T cells. Across the study: Approximately 130 million TRB reads in total, about 1.5 +/- 0.3 million per library.

The sorter processed each CD8+ T cell subset in triplicate at 280,000 or so cells apiece. General study points: Similar TRBV-TRBJ usage characterized naive CXCR3-negative and CXCR3-positive cells; memory cells differed. TRB CDR3 properties indicated TCR strength, while surface CD5 was similar across naive subsets.

A word on this clonotype: Its antigen remains unknown.

CDR3 length equals 14 residues. Per the germline V gene, CDR1 is SGHVS and CDR2 is FNYEAQ. Libraries of TRB cDNA were made by 5' RACE and carried UMIs. One entry per CDR3 protein, without DNA, is what TCRdb gives after re-calling the 5' RACE reads. Its listing shows approximately 53,000 distinct CDR3 sequences. The source material was memory CD8+ T cells from blood. This receptor was identified in a human donor in good health. Some clones in this sample may be carry-over from other donors' samples. The chain uses TRBV7-6 and TRBJ1-2; TCRdb returns TRBD1, unconfirmable since there is no DNA. CDR3 sequence reads: CASSGVTGSNGYTF.